This section outlines one TCR beta chain sequence together with its context. Its antigen is still unknown. This CDR3 contains 16 residues. Per germline, CDR1 LNHDA and CDR2 SQIVND (reference sequence). Between the trimmed V and J ends, which lost 2 bases and 4 bases, there was a span of 17 bases. This record belongs to a study of T cell clonotyping in hematopoietic cell transplantation. Method: immunoSEQ multiplex PCR; TCRdb's copy keeps in-frame clones and lacks some. The sample records 7,000 to 10,000 clones, approximately 68% being singletons. Study findings and constraints: After transplant, recipient diversity fell while pathologically expanded clonotypes grew through day 180.

Blood collection times were about day -28 and days 30, 100, 180 posttransplant. The V call is TRBV19, the J call TRBJ1-1, with a weak D call TRBD1 (5 bases). Sequencing used peripheral blood mononuclear cells, obtained 100 days after allogeneic stem cell transplant. This sequence was found in a male patient between 60 and 69 years old who had an allogeneic stem cell transplant from an unrelated donor, so the T cells may come from the graft donor. Some clones in this sample may be carry-over from other donors' samples. CDR3: CASSIIRRGRATEAFF. Here the CDR3 DNA reads TGTGCCAGTAGTATAATCCGTCGGGGACGGGCCACTGAAGCTTTCTTT.